This T cell receptor beta chain was profiled in a study of control samples from healthy donors and cancer patients (dated by TCRdb to 2020 to 2021). The method was the immunoSEQ multiplex PCR assay. In TCRdb, the immuneACCESS table is reduced to in-frame sequences with V and J assigned. These tables do not hold every clone; where another copy was compared, an unresolved V gene accounts for under half, and the others remain unexplained. The sample yields fewer than 200,000 clones; 90% were counted once. Together, the top ten hold more than 1.3% of the sample. On this clone itself: The antigen it binds to is not known. No clone much larger than this one lies a single base away; base qualities are absent.

Taken from the germline V gene, the CDR1 and CDR2 loops are KGHSH and LQKENI. The cysteine opens and the phenylalanine closes a CDR3 of 17 amino acids. Of all the DNA, just the CDR3 is kept, 51 bases in frame from base 1. V is trimmed back by 0 bases and J by 3 bases, and the junction contains 9 bases that no gene match accounts for. The chain links TRBV18 with TRBJ1-2; the central 8 bases match TRBD1. This TCR came from a woman aged 45-65 years in good health. The sequenced sample consisted of blood. The CDR3 sequence is CASSPPDRAPIDYGYTF. Read as DNA, the sequence is TGTGCCAGCTCACCACCGGACAGGGCTCCTATCGACTATGGCTACACCTTC.